This is a list of T cell receptor beta chains from one sample in a study of lung T cells in sarcoidosis with Löfgren's syndrome. MiXCR, run by TCRdb on the reads, gives a single entry per CDR3 protein. Seen here are 60,000 or so distinct CDR3 sequences, 21% observed once, and the top ten hold about 2.5%. Sequencing was performed on CD4+ T cells from PBMCs. The receptors come from a human donor with sarcoidosis (Löfgren's syndrome or another form), or a control subject (not recorded which). Both conserved end residues are part of each CDR3. D genes are given only for firm matches. Some rows mark clone size as missing; the rest say once, few, many or name a class of expanded clone.

CDR3 DNA | CDR3 protein | V gene | D gene | clone size | J gene
TGTGCCACCAGTGATTCAGGGGCAGATACGCAGTATTTT | CATSDSGADTQYF | TRBV24-1 | . | many | TRBJ2-3
TGTGCCAGCAGCCGAGGGGGGTCTAACTATGGCTACACCTTC | CASSRGGSNYGYTF | TRBV12-3/TRBV12-4 | . | few | TRBJ1-2
TGTGCCAGCAGTGGACTAGCGGGAGCTTCCGGGGAGCTGTTTTTT | CASSGLAGASGELFF | TRBV6-1 | TRBD2 | many | TRBJ2-2
TGTGCCAGCCGACTAGCGGGAGACTACTACAATGAGCAGTTCTTC | CASRLAGDYYNEQFF | TRBV7-2 | TRBD2 | many | TRBJ2-1
TGTGCCAGCAGTGGGGGCGGGGGGCTTCAGCCCCAGCATTTT | CASSGGGGLQPQHF | TRBV2 | . | . | TRBJ1-5
TGTGCCAGCAGTTCCACAGGGTATAATTCACCCCTCCACTTT | CASSSTGYNSPLHF | TRBV6-1 | . | many | TRBJ1-6
TGTGCCAGTAGCCGGACAGCGGAGAACACTGAAGCTTTCTTT | CASSRTAENTEAFF | TRBV19 | . | . | TRBJ1-1
TGTGCCAGCAGTTTACGGGCAGGCACTGACAATGAGCAGTTCTTC | CASSLRAGTDNEQFF | TRBV12-3/TRBV12-4 | . | . | TRBJ2-1
TGTGCCAGCAGTGCCCCTAGCGGGGGCTCCTACAATGAGCAGTTCTTC | CASSAPSGGSYNEQFF | TRBV28 | TRBD2 | many | TRBJ2-1
TGCGCCAGCAGCCAAGGCCAGGGGAACTCTGGGGCCAACGTCCTGACTTTC | CASSQGQGNSGANVLTF | TRBV4-1 | . | . | TRBJ2-6
TGCAGTGCAAGTGAGGTACTGGGGCCGGGGACCCAGTACTTC | CSASEVLGPGTQYF | TRBV20-1 | . | few | TRBJ2-5
TGTGCCAGCTCAACCGGACAGACGCAGTACGAGCAGTACTTC | CASSTGQTQYEQYF | TRBV18 | . | . | TRBJ2-7
TGCAGTGCTAGATCGAGTCCTAGCGGCACAGATACGCAGTATTTT | CSARSSPSGTDTQYF | TRBV20-1 | . | many | TRBJ2-3
TGTGCCAGCAAAGGGGGGAGTGTGATGAACACTGAAGCTTTCTTT | CASKGGSVMNTEAFF | TRBV28 | . | many | TRBJ1-1
TGTGCCAGTAGTCGGGGGCAGCCCCAGCATTTT | CASSRGQPQHF | TRBV19 | . | few | TRBJ1-5
TGTGCCAGCAGCAAGGGACCGGACTCTGGAAACACCATATATTTT | CASSKGPDSGNTIYF | TRBV5-5 | . | few | TRBJ1-3
TGTGCCAGCAGTACCGGGGGCCAGCCTCCGAATCAGCCCCAGCATTTT | CASSTGGQPPNQPQHF | TRBV28 | . | . | TRBJ1-5
TGCGCCAGCAGTGAGTCGAGTCAGGGGGCGAATTCACCCCTCCACTTT | CASSESSQGANSPLHF | TRBV10-1 | TRBD1 | . | TRBJ1-6
TGTGCCAGTAGCCGAACCAACGGCGGCACTGAAGCTTTCTTT | CASSRTNGGTEAFF | TRBV19 | . | many | TRBJ1-1
TGCAGTGCCCCCCAGGGTTCCTACGAGCAGTACTTC | CSAPQGSYEQYF | TRBV20-1 | . | many | TRBJ2-7
TGTGCCAGCAGTGAACGGGCAGCCCGACCCCTCCACTTT | CASSERAARPLHF | TRBV2 | . | . | TRBJ1-6
TGTGCCAGCAGTTTATCGGGGGGAGGCGAAAAACTGTTTTTT | CASSLSGGGEKLFF | TRBV27 | . | many | TRBJ1-4
TGCAGTGTTCCGGGACGGTATAATTCACCCCTCCACTTT | CSVPGRYNSPLHF | TRBV20-1 | . | many | TRBJ1-6
TGTGCCAGCAGCTTAGGGAACTTCCAACAAGATACGCAGTATTTT | CASSLGNFQQDTQYF | TRBV7-2 | . | many | TRBJ2-3
TGTGCCAGCAGCGCCGGGACAGGCTACGAGCAGTACTTC | CASSAGTGYEQYF | TRBV2 | TRBD1 | . | TRBJ2-7
TGCAGTCCCAGAAAACAAGAGACCCAGTACTTC | CSPRKQETQYF | TRBV20-1 | . | many | TRBJ2-5
TGTGCCAGCAGCGCCCGGACAGGATTCACAGATACGCAGTATTTT | CASSARTGFTDTQYF | TRBV7-2 | TRBD1 | . | TRBJ2-3
TGTGCCAGCAGCAGTCCCCGGGACAGGGGGGAGCTGTTTTTT | CASSSPRDRGELFF | TRBV11-3 | TRBD1 | . | TRBJ2-2
TGTGCCAGCAGTGAAACGTACAGAGACACAGATACGCAGTATTTT | CASSETYRDTDTQYF | TRBV6-1 | . | many | TRBJ2-3
TGTGCCAGCAGTTTAAAGGGCTATGGCTACACCTTC | CASSLKGYGYTF | TRBV27 | . | medium-sized | TRBJ1-2
TGTGCCAGCAGGTCCGTACCAGGGAAGAGTGGTGAAAAACTGTTTTTT | CASRSVPGKSGEKLFF | TRBV6-2/TRBV6-3 | . | many | TRBJ1-4
TGCAGTGCTAGGGCCCCGGACAGGGGGCGTGAAAAACTGTTTTTT | CSARAPDRGREKLFF | TRBV20-1 | TRBD1 | many | TRBJ1-4
TGTGCCAGCACAATAGACAGCACAGATACGCAGTATTTT | CASTIDSTDTQYF | TRBV7-2 | . | . | TRBJ2-3
TGTGCCAGCAGCCCCACCGGGGGGCGAAACAATGAGCAGTTCTTC | CASSPTGGRNNEQFF | TRBV7-9 | . | once | TRBJ2-1
TGTGCTAGTGGTTTAGCCGGGACAGTTAGCACCGGGGAGCTGTTTTTT | CASGLAGTVSTGELFF | TRBV12-5 | TRBD1 | few | TRBJ2-2